This T cell receptor beta chain was sequenced for a study of T cells in Graves' hyperthyroidism and ophthalmopathy. Study summary: At the time of initial diagnosis and before any treatment, peripheral blood was collected.

The V gene end was trimmed by 5 bases and the J gene end by 12 bases; junction bases not matched to a gene: 12. CDR1 and CDR2 from the germline V gene are MNHEY and SMNVEV (reference sequence). CDR3 length: 15 residues. Patients with ophthalmopathy all had a Clinical Activity Score of at least 3, a NOSPECS grade of at least 4 and duration under 3 months. Researchers took RNA transcripts and amplified the TCR beta CDR3 regions from them. First-round RT-PCR with HTBI primers amplified the TCR CDR3 region. TCRdb recomputed calls from the multiplex PCR reads with MiXCR, one row per CDR3 protein. The sample shows around 250,000 distinct CDR3 sequences, about a sixth of them seen only once.

The sample comprised blood. This chain connects TRBV27 to TRBJ2-5; 13 bases align to TRBD2. This clonotype was sampled from a woman aged 18-29 years with Graves' ophthalmopathy. The DNA of the CDR3 is TGTGCCAGCAGTCGCACCCGCACTAGCGGGAGGGGGGAGTACTTC. This encodes CASSRTRTSGRGEYF.